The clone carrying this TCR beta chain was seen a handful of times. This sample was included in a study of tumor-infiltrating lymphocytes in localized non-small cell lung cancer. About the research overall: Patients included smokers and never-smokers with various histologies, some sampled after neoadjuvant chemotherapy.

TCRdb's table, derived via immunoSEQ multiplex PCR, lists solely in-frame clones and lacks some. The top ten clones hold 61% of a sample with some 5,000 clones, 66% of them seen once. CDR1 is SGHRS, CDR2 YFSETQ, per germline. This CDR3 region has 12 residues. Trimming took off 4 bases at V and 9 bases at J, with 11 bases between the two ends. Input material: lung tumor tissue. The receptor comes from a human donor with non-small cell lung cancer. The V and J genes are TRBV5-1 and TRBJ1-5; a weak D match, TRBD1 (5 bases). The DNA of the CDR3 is TGCGCCAGCAGCGAGTCTGGGGGGCCCCAGCATTTT. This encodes CASSESGGPQHF.